This T cell receptor beta chain was identified in a study of Graves' ophthalmopathy and Graves' hyperthyroidism. Study conclusions and caveats: Clonotypes were expanded in thyroid at above 0.001 frequency, and most also appeared in blood.

Diagnosis used clinical symptoms, serum thyroxine, TRAb, thyroid ultrasound and orbital computed tomography. A 10 ml volume of fresh peripheral blood provided the PBMCs. The table lists this clonotype with many counts. Its antigen is unknown. The study amplified TCR beta CDR3 regions using RNA transcripts. HTBI primers were employed in first-round RT-PCR, then a second-round multiplex PCR followed. TCRdb passed the multiplex PCR reads through MiXCR, listing each CDR3 protein once. The sample comprises 170,000 or so distinct CDR3 sequences, under 45% of which are singletons, and approximately 8.9% rests with the top ten. V lost 10 bases and J 9 bases, leaving 21 bases between the germline ends. In germline, CDR1 is MDHEN, CDR2 SYDVKM. The CDR3 has 13 residues.

This clonotype was sampled from a man aged 25 to 40 with Graves' ophthalmopathy. Source material: peripheral blood. The V and J genes are TRBV28 and TRBJ1-1; D is perhaps TRBD1 (6 bases). The DNA of the CDR3 is TGTGCCACCGTAGACAGGAACCCGAGTAAAGCTTTCTTT. It encodes CATVDRNPSKAFF.